The clone carrying this T cell receptor (beta chain) occurred a few times. Its specificity is unknown. This CDR3 is built from 15 residues. V was clipped by 2 bases and J by 8 bases; unmatched bases: 6. Germline values: CDR1 SNHLY, CDR2 FYNNEI. Time point meaning: sample taken at primary tumor resection. TCRdb reprocessed the 5' RACE reads with MiXCR, giving one entry per CDR3 protein. The sample lists about 92,000 distinct CDR3 sequences; approximately 12% were seen once. These data originate in a study of spatial heterogeneity in lung cancer. The wider study: A unique TCR and UMI combination showed up more than ten times in raw reads, on average. Study conclusions and caveats: Detection of ubiquitous tumor TCRs in blood was higher at resection than follow-up.

The chain employs TRBV2 and TRBJ2-4, with 10 bases that match TRBD1. This receptor was obtained from a male donor with early-stage non-small cell lung cancer. This material consisted of PBMCs, taken at surgery. This CDR3 reads CASSERTGGEDIQYF. CDR3 in DNA: TGTGCCAGCAGTGAAAGGACAGGGGGGGAGGACATTCAGTACTTC.